One and the same sample provided the 24 T cell receptor beta chains below, sequenced in a study of CD8+ T cells in alopecia areata. Isolated RNA was reverse transcribed into cDNA used as the sequencing template. Clones were read by immunoSEQ multiplex PCR, and TCRdb kept only the in-frame ones, dropping some. The data hold approximately 98,000 clones, with approximately 63% observed a single time. Sample: CD8+ T cells sorted from blood. The receptors shown here come from a human donor in good health.

The chain links TRBV13 to TRBJ1-2, with a tentative D call TRBD1 (5 bases). This CDR3 contains 15 residues. The germline V and J ends were trimmed by 1 base and 3 bases, with 12 bases remaining between them. Germline-derived CDR1 and CDR2 are PRHDT and FYEKMQ (reference sequence). CDR3 DNA sequence: TGTGCCAGCAGCTTAGTAGGGGAGGTCGACTATGGCTACACCTTC. Translated, it gives CASSLVGEVDYGYTF.

V and J are TRBV4-1 and TRBJ2-2; no definite D call. The germline CDR1 and CDR2 sequences are MGHRA and YSYEKL. Trimming shortened V by 0 bases and J by 3 bases, and 20 bases separated the two germline ends. This CDR3 is built from 19 residues. CDR3 coding DNA: TGCGCCAGCAGCCAAGAACGTCCTAAGACCCCCTGGCACACCGGGGAGCTGTTTTTT. Its protein is CASSQERPKTPWHTGELFF.

The sample holds a few counts of this clone. The CDR3 spells CSVPRDTYGYTF. In nucleotides, the CDR3 is TGCAGCGTTCCCAGGGACACCTATGGCTACACCTTC. The gene calls are TRBV29-1 and TRBJ1-2, with D possibly matching TRBD1 (6 bases). The V end lost 5 bases, the J end lost 4 bases, and 11 bases lay between the germline ends. CDR1 is SQVTM, CDR2 ANQGSEA, per germline. The CDR3 extends over 12 amino acids.

Here the CDR3 DNA reads TGTGCCAGCAGCCGGGACAGTACCTACGAGCAGTACTTC. Protein sequence: CASSRDSTYEQYF. The chain couples TRBV7-6 to TRBJ2-7; 7 bases are shared with TRBD1. The CDR3 has 13 residues. Losses at the gene ends were 5 bases for V and 2 bases for J; bases not matched to a gene: 3. Germline V gene data show CDR1 as SGHVS and CDR2 as FNYEAQ.

The gene calls are TRBV5-6 and TRBJ2-3; 11 bases are a match to TRBD2. This CDR3 has 15 residues. V shed 4 bases and J 11 bases; nucleotides not matched to a gene: 12. Germline V gene data show CDR1 as SGHDT and CDR2 as YYEEEE. The CDR3 DNA is TGTGCCAGCAGCGTCGGGACTAGCGGACCACAGGGGCAGTATTTT. This codes for CASSVGTSGPQGQYF.

This clone is a singleton in its sample. This chain links TRBV29-1 with TRBJ2-5; TRBD2 is a possible D gene (6 bases). The CDR3 covers 11 residues. Germline CDR1 is SQVTM and CDR2 is ANQGSEA. V lost 7 bases and J 7 bases, leaving 13 bases between the germline ends. The CDR3 bases are TGCAGCGCAGCAAGTAGCGGGACCCAGTACTTC. This translates into CSAASSGTQYF. Together with reference TRBV29-1 and TRBJ2-5, the CDR3 gives the full variable domain: SAVISQKPSRDICQRGTSLTIQCQVDSQVTMMFWYRQQPGQSLTLIATANQGSEATYESGFVIDKFPISRPNLTFSTLTVSNMSPEDSSIYLCSAASSGTQYFGPGTRLLVL.

The V call is TRBV13, the J call TRBJ2-1; tentatively, D is TRBD1 or TRBD2 (5 bases each). Per germline, CDR1 PRHDT and CDR2 FYEKMQ (reference sequence). V shed 6 bases and J shed 2 bases, with 8 bases lying between them. The CDR3 totals 13 residues. The CDR3 is CASRGEPYNEQFF. CDR3 nucleotide sequence: TGTGCCAGCAGGGGGGAGCCCTACAATGAGCAGTTCTTC.

The chain employs TRBV5-6 and TRBJ1-2; tentatively, D is TRBD1 (5 bases). This CDR3 contains 17 residues. Germline-derived CDR1 and CDR2 are SGHDT and YYEEEE. V lost 5 bases, J lost 2 bases, and 22 bases lay in between. The CDR3 coding sequence is TGTGCCAGCAGTCTCGGACCCGAGGGGTCTCAGAACTATGGCTACACCTTC. The encoded protein is CASSLGPEGSQNYGYTF.

This rearrangement joins TRBV15 to TRBJ2-7; 10 bases are a match to TRBD1. The CDR3 loop spans 15 amino acids. The germline V gene has CDR1 LNHNV and CDR2 YYDKDF (reference sequence). V shed 1 base, J shed 5 bases, and the junction held 5 bases outside the gene matches. In nucleotides, the CDR3 is TGTGCCACCAGCAGAGGACAGGGGGCGGGACACGAGCAGTACTTC. Translating it yields CATSRGQGAGHEQYF.

The chain has TRBV27 and TRBJ2-7; the D gene is possibly TRBD1 (6 bases). There are 12 residues in the CDR3. Trimming removed 5 bases at V and 6 bases at J, with 11 bases between. Germline V gene lookup returns CDR1 MNHEY and CDR2 SMNVEV (reference sequence). The CDR3 sequence: CASSTTGTEQYF. For the CDR3, the DNA is TGTGCCAGCAGTACCACAGGGACCGAGCAGTACTTC.

In DNA form, the CDR3 reads TGTGCCAGCAGTTCGTCCGGGACAGGGATAAGATTCTACGAGCAGTACTTC. Residues: CASSSSGTGIRFYEQYF. The rearrangement uses TRBV13 and TRBJ2-7, with TRBD1 identical over 9 bases. CDR1 is PRHDT and CDR2 is FYEKMQ in the germline V gene (reference sequence). After removal of 6 bases from V and 3 bases from J, the junction contained 15 bases not matched to a gene. This CDR3 is built from 17 residues. Filled out from reference TRBV13 and TRBJ2-7, the complete variable domain reads AAGVIQSPRHLIKEKRETATLKCYPIPRHDTVYWYQQGPGQDPQFLISFYEKMQSDKGSIPDRFSAQQFSDYHSELNMSSLELGDSALYFCASSSSGTGIRFYEQYFGPGTRLTVT.

The chain uses TRBV13 and TRBJ1-1; D ambiguous. This CDR3 spans 13 amino acids. Germline values: CDR1 PRHDT, CDR2 FYEKMQ (reference sequence). Deletions cut 3 bases from V and 7 bases from J, with 12 bases between. The CDR3 loop is CASSFSGPYEAFF. The CDR3 nucleotides read TGTGCCAGCAGCTTCTCCGGACCTTATGAAGCTTTCTTT. Using reference TRBV13 and TRBJ1-1 for the parts outside the CDR3, the full variable domain is AAGVIQSPRHLIKEKRETATLKCYPIPRHDTVYWYQQGPGQDPQFLISFYEKMQSDKGSIPDRFSAQQFSDYHSELNMSSLELGDSALYFCASSFSGPYEAFFGQGTRLTVV.

This clone was seen a handful of times. This sequence joins TRBV28 and TRBJ2-5, with 8 bases lining up with TRBD2. This CDR3 has 15 residues. V gave up 8 bases and J gave up 4 bases; unmatched junction bases: 12. Germline assignment: CDR1 MDHEN and CDR2 SYDVKM. The CDR3 spells CASGAGLVILETQYF. The CDR3 region has the DNA TGTGCCAGCGGGGCGGGACTAGTAATCCTAGAGACCCAGTACTTC.

This clone was seen only a few times. The junction and the germline gene differ at one end; a read error may be behind it. CDR3 residues: CASSQDLGQGGDTQYF. CDR3 sequence (DNA): TGCGCCAGCAGCCAAGATCTTGGACAGGGGGGAGATACGCAGTATTTT. The rearrangement links TRBV7-9 to TRBJ2-3; TRBD1 aligns across 10 bases. CDR1 SEHNR and CDR2 FQNEAQ come from the germline V gene (reference sequence). This CDR3 comprises 16 residues.

The V call is TRBV19, the J call TRBJ2-1; unclear D gene. Trimming left V 1 base short and J 4 bases short, with 11 bases between. The CDR3 has 15 amino acids. Germline assignment: CDR1 LNHDA and CDR2 SQIVND (reference sequence). In DNA, the CDR3 is TGTGCCAGTAGTATAGTGTACTTCTTGTACAATGAGCAGTTCTTC. This codes for CASSIVYFLYNEQFF.

CDR3 residues: CASSLFQREVQETQYF. In DNA, the CDR3 is TGCGCCAGCAGCTTGTTCCAGCGGGAGGTCCAAGAGACCCAGTACTTC. This chain joins TRBV5-1 and TRBJ2-5; 9 nucleotides line up with TRBD2. Per germline, CDR1 SGHRS and CDR2 YFSETQ. J lost 1 base, V lost 1 base, and 5 bases had no gene match. There are 16 residues in the CDR3.

The chain combines TRBV29-1 with TRBJ1-3; 7 bases are shared with TRBD1. In germline, CDR1 is SQVTM, CDR2 ANQGSEA. Trimming cost V 5 bases and J 0 bases; bases outside gene matches: 7. CDR3 length: 15 residues. Here the CDR3 reads CSVLEDRTSGNTIYF. The CDR3 DNA follows: TGCAGCGTTTTGGAGGACAGGACCTCTGGAAACACCATATATTTT. Filled out from reference TRBV29-1 and TRBJ1-3, the complete variable domain reads SAVISQKPSRDICQRGTSLTIQCQVDSQVTMMFWYRQQPGQSLTLIATANQGSEATYESGFVIDKFPISRPNLTFSTLTVSNMSPEDSSIYLCSVLEDRTSGNTIYFGEGSWLTVV.

This clone was seen more than once but under ten times. The V call is TRBV5-6, the J call TRBJ2-7, with TRBD2 matching over 8 bases. CDR1 SGHDT and CDR2 YYEEEE come from the germline V gene. CDR3 length: 16 amino acids. V lost 4 bases to trimming and J lost 0 bases; unmatched junction nucleotides: 9. DNA of the CDR3: TGTGCCAGCAGCCACCCCGGGGGGGCGAGCTCCTACGAGCAGTACTTC. It is translated as CASSHPGGASSYEQYF.

A few counts support this clone. The chain links TRBV7-2 to TRBJ2-1, with 10 bases lining up with TRBD2. Germline loops: CDR1 SGHTA, CDR2 FQGNSA. The V gene end was trimmed by 5 bases and the J gene end by 1 base; junction bases not matched to a gene: 5. There are 16 residues in the CDR3. The DNA for the CDR3 is TGTGCCAGCAGCGTATCTAGCGGGGGATCCTACAATGAGCAGTTCTTC. Protein: CASSVSSGGSYNEQFF.

The V gene is TRBV6-1, the J gene TRBJ2-3; the D gene is possibly TRBD2 (6 bases). V was cut by 6 bases and J by 0 bases, with 13 bases left in between. The CDR3 spans 15 residues. CDR1 is MNHNS, CDR2 SASEGT, per germline. CDR3 residues: CASSAGSSSTDTQYF. The CDR3 nucleotides are TGTGCCAGCAGCGCGGGGAGCTCTAGCACAGATACGCAGTATTTT.

The chain joins TRBV10-3 to TRBJ1-2; D unclear. CDR3 size: 13 residues. V gave up 5 bases and J gave up 8 bases, with 15 bases separating them. The germline V gene encodes CDR1 ENHRY and CDR2 SYGVKD. The CDR3 sequence: CAISLRARGGYTF. CDR3 bases: TGTGCCATCAGTCTCCGGGCCCGGGGAGGCTACACCTTC.

The J gene is TRBJ2-7, the V gene TRBV27, with 8 bases that match TRBD1. Germline V gene sequence: CDR1 MNHEY, CDR2 SMNVEV (reference sequence). This CDR3 has 13 amino acids. The J segment lost 6 bases and the V segment lost 4 bases, leaving 5 bases of the junction unmatched. The CDR3 reads CASSSSTGVEQYF. The DNA for the CDR3 is TGTGCCAGCAGTTCGTCGACAGGGGTCGAGCAGTACTTC.

CDR3 nucleotide sequence: TGTGCCAGCAGTTTATCGGTCAATTTCAATTCACCCCTCCACTTT. Amino acids: CASSLSVNFNSPLHF. The chain has TRBV28 and TRBJ1-6, with unresolved D. Trimming removed 1 base from V and 7 bases from J, with 11 bases in between. Germline CDR1 is MDHEN and CDR2 is SYDVKM. The CDR3 is 15 amino acids.

This sequence joins TRBV28 and TRBJ1-1, with D perhaps matching TRBD1 (6 bases). Trimming left V 5 bases short and J 0 bases short, with 7 bases between. This CDR3 is built from 13 residues. CDR1 is MDHEN, CDR2 SYDVKM, per germline. DNA of the CDR3: TGTGCCAGCAGTCAGGGGTTGAACACTGAAGCTTTCTTT. This gives the protein CASSQGLNTEAFF.